The 27 T cell receptor beta chains below all came from one sample that was sequenced in a study of blood T cell repertoires in COVID-19. Here immunoSEQ multiplex PCR was the method, and the copy in TCRdb shows in-frame clones only, minus some. This sample yields around 130,000 clones, of which 86% are seen a single time; about 18% belongs to the top ten. Sample: peripheral blood. The origin of the receptors is a woman aged 50 to 60 who had recovered from COVID-19.

The V gene is TRBV14, the J gene TRBJ2-5, with a tentative D call TRBD1 (6 bases). Germline V lookup: CDR1 SGHDN, CDR2 FVKESK. The CDR3 runs to 15 residues. The V end lost 4 bases, the J end lost 1 base, and 13 bases lay between the germline ends. For the CDR3, the DNA is TGTGCCAGCAGCCGGCTACAGGGTGGCCAAGAGACCCAGTACTTC. Translated: CASSRLQGGQETQYF.

The rearrangement links TRBV2 to TRBJ1-1; D uncertain. This CDR3 is 11 amino acids long. Looked up from germline, CDR1 is SNHLY and CDR2 is FYNNEI. The V end lost 7 bases, the J end lost 2 bases, and 5 bases lay between the germline ends. CDR3 nucleotides: TGTGCCAGCAACTATAACACTGAAGCTTTCTTT. Translation: CASNYNTEAFF.

V gene TRBV5-5 combines with J gene TRBJ2-2; TRBD1 might be the D (6 bases). Between the trimmed V and J ends, which lost 2 bases and 0 bases, there was a span of 17 bases. CDR3 length equals 18 residues. Germline CDR1 reads SGHKS; CDR2 reads YYEKEE (reference sequence). CDR3 nucleotides: TGTGCCAGCAGCTTTAGGAGTCGGACAGCGTCGAACACCGGGGAGCTGTTTTTT. It encodes CASSFRSRTASNTGELFF. Complete variable domain (other parts from reference TRBV5-5 and TRBJ2-2): DAGVTQSPTHLIKTRGQQVTLRCSPISGHKSVSWYQQVLGQGPQFIFQYYEKEERGRGNFPDRFSARQFPNYSSELNVNALLLGDSALYLCASSFRSRTASNTGELFFGEGSRLTVL.

The chain couples TRBV30 to TRBJ1-1; possibly TRBD1 for D (5 bases). Between the trimmed V and J ends, which lost 7 bases and 6 bases, there was a span of 18 bases. Germline CDR1 is GTSNPN and CDR2 is SVGIG (reference sequence). The CDR3 loop spans 13 amino acids. The CDR3 coding sequence is TGTGCCTCCACTAAGGGGTCAAGGGCTGAAGCTTTCTTT. This codes for CASTKGSRAEAFF.

The chain combines TRBV7-2 with TRBJ1-2; the match to TRBD1 covers 10 bases. CDR3 length equals 12 residues. Germline CDR1 is SGHTA and CDR2 is FQGNSA. V lost 3 bases, J lost 11 bases, and 3 bases stayed unmatched. CDR3: CASSLTGGVYTF. CDR3 bases: TGTGCCAGCAGCTTGACAGGGGGCGTTTACACCTTC.

This chain joins TRBV7-2 and TRBJ2-3; 8 nucleotides agree with TRBD2. With 5 bases clipped from V and 13 bases from J, the junction kept 5 bases outside the gene matches. The CDR3 length is 11 residues. CDR1 SGHTA and CDR2 FQGNSA come from the germline V gene. The CDR3 loop is CASSRGGNEYF. For the CDR3, the DNA is TGTGCCAGCAGCCGGGGGGGTAATGAGTATTTT.

This sequence joins TRBV9 and TRBJ1-2; TRBD1 matches 11 bases. Trimming removed 4 bases from V and 6 bases from J; junction bases left unmatched: 8. The V gene's germline CDR1 is SGDLS and CDR2 YYNGEE. The CDR3 consists of 15 residues. For the CDR3, the DNA is TGTGCCAGCAGCCCGAGCCGGGACAGGGGGAATGGCTACACCTTC. It codes for CASSPSRDRGNGYTF.

The V gene is TRBV6-5, the J gene TRBJ1-1, with 9 positions matching TRBD1. Germline V gene data show CDR1 as MNHEY and CDR2 as SVGAGI. The CDR3 contains 14 residues. V lost 6 bases, J lost 4 bases, and 6 bases stayed unmatched. Here the CDR3 reads CASSKDRGGTEAFF. The CDR3 region has the DNA TGTGCCAGCAGCAAGGACAGGGGAGGCACTGAAGCTTTCTTT.

The V and J genes are TRBV24-1 and TRBJ1-2; 7 bases agree with TRBD1. V dropped 3 bases and J dropped 4; count of bases not matched to a gene: 4. This CDR3 region has 14 residues. The germline V gene encodes CDR1 KGHDR and CDR2 SFDVKD. DNA of the CDR3: TGTGCCACCAGTGATCCTACAGGGGTCTATGGCTACACCTTC. This sequence encodes CATSDPTGVYGYTF.

J is TRBJ1-2 and V is TRBV6-5; 9 bases fit TRBD1. Germline CDR1 is MNHEY and CDR2 is SVGAGI. V shed 7 bases and J 4 bases; nucleotides not matched to a gene: 10. The CDR3 spans 15 residues. The CDR3, as DNA: TGTGCCAGCAACCTTTTGACAGGGGGAGTCTATGGCTACACCTTC. Protein: CASNLLTGGVYGYTF.

The chain joins TRBV9 to TRBJ2-1; D might be TRBD1 (5 bases). The CDR3 has 14 residues. Germline loops: CDR1 SGDLS, CDR2 YYNGEE. The V end was cut by 0 bases, the J end by 10 bases, with 14 bases between. CDR3 sequence: CASSVGAGIREQFF. In nucleotides, the CDR3 is TGTGCCAGCAGCGTAGGGGCAGGGATTAGGGAGCAGTTCTTC.

This chain uses TRBV2 with TRBJ2-3, with D uncertain. Trimming took 2 bases from V and 2 from J, leaving 5 bases between them. This CDR3 region has 13 residues. Germline-derived CDR1 and CDR2 are SNHLY and FYNNEI. The CDR3 loop is CASSESFTDTQYF. The CDR3 DNA reads as TGTGCCAGCAGTGAAAGCTTCACAGATACGCAGTATTTT.

The chain links TRBV19 to TRBJ1-2; TRBD1 matches 7 bases. The V segment lost 8 bases and the J segment 8 bases; nucleotides outside the gene matches: 17. The CDR3 is 15 residues long. Germline lookup yields CDR1 LNHDA and CDR2 SQIVND (reference sequence). The chain's CDR3 is CASAKGELGGRGYTF. For the CDR3, the DNA is TGTGCCAGTGCCAAGGGGGAATTAGGGGGCCGCGGCTACACCTTC.

The chain employs TRBV3-1 (or the pseudogene TRBV3-2) and TRBJ2-5, with 8 bases lining up with TRBD2. Germline V CDR1 and CDR2: LGHDT, YNNKEL (reference sequence). The CDR3 is made up of 16 amino acids. V was pared by 4 bases and J by 2 bases, with 9 bases of the junction left unmatched. CDR3 DNA sequence: TGTGCCAGCAGCCGTCGGGGAGCGGGAGCACAAGAGACCCAGTACTTC. It is translated as CASSRRGAGAQETQYF.

The chain is built from TRBV5-1 and TRBJ2-7; 9 bases match TRBD2. V trimming: 3 bases; J trimming: 5 bases; junction bases outside the gene matches: 9. Germline V lookup: CDR1 SGHRS, CDR2 YFSETQ. The CDR3 length is 15 residues. The DNA for the CDR3 is TGCGCCAGCAGCTACATTAGCGGGAGTACCAACGAGCAGTACTTC. This sequence encodes CASSYISGSTNEQYF.

V usage is TRBV9 and J usage is TRBJ2-2; 7 positions agree with TRBD1. Trimming at V came to 4 bases and at J to 2 bases, leaving 11 bases not matched to a gene. Germline values: CDR1 SGDLS, CDR2 YYNGEE. The CDR3 totals 17 residues. In DNA form, the CDR3 reads TGTGCCAGCAGCCTTCTGCCCGGGACAGTCAACACCGGGGAGCTGTTTTTT. This sequence encodes CASSLLPGTVNTGELFF. Complete variable domain (other parts from reference TRBV9 and TRBJ2-2): DSGVTQTPKHLITATGQRVTLRCSPRSGDLSVYWYQQSLDQGLQFLIQYYNGEERAKGNILERFSAQQFPDLHSELNLSSLELGDSALYFCASSLLPGTVNTGELFFGEGSRLTVL.

The chain employs TRBV11-2 and TRBJ2-3; 7 positions agree with TRBD2. V lost 2 bases, J lost 2 bases, and 10 bases stayed unmatched. This CDR3 is 17 amino acids long. Germline V CDR1 and CDR2: SGHAT, FQNNGV. The chain's CDR3 is CASSLRWGGANTDTQYF. CDR3 coding DNA: TGTGCCAGCAGCTTACGATGGGGGGGTGCAAACACAGATACGCAGTATTTT.

Here the CDR3 reads CASSLRGRPEAFF. CDR3 DNA sequence: TGTGCCAGCAGCTTGAGGGGGCGTCCTGAAGCTTTCTTT. The chain has TRBV11-3 and TRBJ1-1; 7 bases fit TRBD1. V was clipped by 3 bases and J by 6 bases; unmatched bases: 4. The CDR3 is made up of 13 amino acids. Germline V lookup: CDR1 SGHNT, CDR2 YENEEA. Filled out from reference TRBV11-3 and TRBJ1-1, the complete variable domain reads EAGVVQSPRYKIIEKKQPVAFWCNPISGHNTLYWYLQNLGQGPELLIRYENEEAVDDSQLPKDRFSAERLKGVDSTLKIQPAELGDSAVYLCASSLRGRPEAFFGQGTRLTVV.

The V and J genes are TRBV15 and TRBJ2-2; 10 bases line up with TRBD2. From germline, CDR1 is LNHNV and CDR2 YYDKDF (reference sequence). The ends lost 0 bases at V and 6 bases at J; junction bases unmatched: 7. The CDR3 runs 17 residues. CDR3 sequence reads: CATSRDGLAGASGELFF. The CDR3 DNA reads as TGTGCCACCAGCAGAGATGGCCTAGCGGGAGCGTCCGGGGAGCTGTTTTTT.

This clone has just one count. The gene calls are TRBV2 and TRBJ1-4, with D hard to call. CDR1 is SNHLY, CDR2 FYNNEI, per germline. The CDR3 spans 12 residues. Deletions cut 7 bases from V and 8 bases from J, with 11 bases between. The CDR3 region is CASISLSEKLFF. CDR3 DNA sequence: TGTGCCAGCATCTCTCTCTCGGAAAAACTGTTTTTT.

The V call is TRBV19, the J call TRBJ2-7; 10 bases are a match to TRBD1. The CDR3 loop spans 15 amino acids. In germline, CDR1 is LNHDA, CDR2 SQIVND (reference sequence). With 1 base clipped from V and 6 bases from J, the junction kept 6 bases outside the gene matches. The CDR3 sequence is CASSIARGTGVEQYF. CDR3 DNA sequence: TGTGCCAGTAGTATAGCCAGGGGGACAGGGGTCGAGCAGTACTTC.

A remark on this clone: Distinct nucleotide sequences in the sample also encode this CDR3. The chain couples TRBV5-1 to TRBJ2-2; a weak D match, TRBD1 (6 bases). V was clipped by 0 bases and J by 0 bases, with 12 bases between them. Germline V gene data show CDR1 as SGHRS and CDR2 as YFSETQ. The CDR3 consists of 17 residues. In DNA, the CDR3 is TGCGCCAGCAGCTTGGGACACAGGGATGCGAACACCGGGGAGCTGTTTTTT. This codes for CASSLGHRDANTGELFF.

The rearrangement joins TRBV18 to TRBJ1-1; 11 nucleotides agree with TRBD1. V shed 3 bases, J shed 4 bases, and the junction held 7 bases outside the gene matches. From germline, CDR1 is KGHSH and CDR2 LQKENI. The CDR3 loop spans 16 amino acids. The CDR3 coding sequence is TGTGCCAGCTCACCTCCCGGGACAGGGGGTGTCACTGAAGCTTTCTTT. This codes for CASSPPGTGGVTEAFF.

The CDR3 reads CASRARAGLGYGYTF. The CDR3 DNA reads TGTGCCAGCAGGGCTCGGGCAGGGCTTGGCTATGGCTACACCTTC. The chain combines TRBV6-5 with TRBJ1-2; D may be TRBD1 (5 bases). From germline, CDR1 is MNHEY and CDR2 SVGAGI. The CDR3 totals 15 residues. V was clipped by 6 bases and J by 4 bases, with 18 bases between them.

V is TRBV11-2 and J is TRBJ2-7, with TRBD1 matching 9 bases. Trimming cost V 1 base and J 4 bases; bases outside gene matches: 5. The CDR3 has 15 amino acids. The germline V gene encodes CDR1 SGHAT and CDR2 FQNNGV. The CDR3 DNA reads as TGTGCCAGCAGCTTAGCCCCGGGACAGGGTTACGAGCAGTACTTC. Its translation is CASSLAPGQGYEQYF.

This clone was counted a few times. J is TRBJ2-3 and V is TRBV9; no clear D. The length of the CDR3 is 15 residues. Trimming pared 4 bases from V and 4 bases from J, leaving 16 bases between. The germline CDR1 and CDR2 sequences are SGDLS and YYNGEE. The CDR3 region has the DNA TGTGCCAGCAGCCCACATCATAAGATTTCAGATACGCAGTATTTT. It is translated as CASSPHHKISDTQYF.

As DNA, the CDR3 is TGCGCCAGCAGCTGGGGGACTTCCGCTTACGAGCAGTACTTC. Amino acid sequence: CASSWGTSAYEQYF. The chain uses TRBV5-1 and TRBJ2-7, with a possible D match to TRBD2 (6 bases). Germline-derived CDR1 and CDR2 are SGHRS and YFSETQ. The CDR3 length is 14 residues. V lost 3 bases, J lost 4 bases, and 14 bases lay in between.